This TCR beta chain was retrieved from a study of T cell responses to AZD1222 COVID-19 vaccine. Study-wide results and caveats: The CD4 TCRs associated with vaccination extended across spike and predominated at 160-218 and 743-854. Among the donors, most were white British and more were female, and clonal diversity was possibly underestimated.

This CDR3 region has 15 residues. Trimming shortened V by 0 bases and J by 7 bases, and 17 bases separated the two germline ends. Germline CDR1 reads SGHNT; CDR2 reads YYREEE (reference sequence). Libraries were prepared by immunoSEQ multiplex PCR; TCRdb keeps only in-frame clonotypes and omits some of them. The sample consists of about 100,000 clones, roughly 87% of them appearing once. Of note for this clone: No antigen is known for it.

The receptor was isolated from an adult in good health. Sequencing used peripheral blood, obtained on day 0 of AZD1222 vaccination. The gene calls are TRBV5-4 and TRBJ2-7; D may be TRBD1 (9 bases). The CDR3 nucleotides read TGTGCCAGCAGCTTGGTCGGCGGGGGGACAGGGGAGCAGTACTTC. This translates into CASSLVGGGTGEQYF.